What follows is one T cell receptor (beta chain) and its context. This clone's antigen is unknown. The input lacks base qualities; no much larger clone sits a single base away. This sample was included in a study of blood T cell repertoires in COVID-19 (dated by TCRdb to between 2020 and 2021). Notes on the research overall: Samples covering the acute and convalescent phases of COVID-19 were provided by collaborators in the United States, Italy and Spain. The repertoires were released in a freely available public database intended as a resource for research on the immune response to SARS-CoV-2. Nearly every sample came with metadata listing a de-identified subject ID, COVID-19 status, age in years and sex. Where HLA class I and class II types were available, the types were taken from metadata supplied by the sample provider, not from assay-based typing. The prospective study material was composed of cDNA or gDNA derived from T cells, B-cell-depleted T cells, or PBMCs. The dataset comprised deeply sampled blood TCRbeta repertoires from subjects exposed to, actively infected with, or recovered from COVID-19. Samples were obtained from the ongoing ImmuneRACE study (first 160 participants) and from 1,254 subjects provided by 6 global collaborators. Study-wide conclusions, independent of this receptor: Clinical and demographic metadata were provided uncurated, with the amount varying by source and participant.

The immunoSEQ Assay, a bias-controlled multiplex PCR, was used to amplify TCRbeta CDR3 regions from genomic DNA. In the source study's methods: The number of nucleated cells in each sample was estimated from the amplification of reference gene primers within the assay. To quantify the absolute abundance of each unique TCRbeta CDR3 rearrangement, sequence reads were collapsed and filtered. Productive Simpson clonality was computed per sample as the square root of Simpson's diversity index over productive rearrangements. TCRdb mirrors the immuneACCESS table, restricted to in-frame sequences. Some clones are absent from its copies; in checked studies, under half trace to an unresolved V gene, and the reason for the others is unknown. V and J calls and clone size are copied from that table; D and trimming were computed from the DNA. The sample contains under 250,000 clones, roughly nine tenths of them found a single time. The ten most abundant clones make up 6.2% of the sample.

Collaborating institutions collected whole blood in K2EDTA tubes following their own protocols. For TCRbeta analysis, collaborators shipped samples in one of three forms: frozen whole blood, isolated PBMCs, or DNA extracted from either of those sample types. Sequenced: peripheral blood. The receptor was isolated from a man aged 60-69 years with acute or convalescent COVID-19.

The DNA is TGTGCCAGCGCCTCTATGGAGGGCTACACCTTC. This yields the protein CASASMEGYTF. This chain is built from TRBV28 and TRBJ1-2, with no confidently assigned D gene. The CDR3 sequence holds 11 residues, the cysteine and phenylalanine included. Only the CDR3 region is kept as DNA, spanning 33 bases read in frame from base 1. As encoded in the germline V gene, CDR1 is MDHEN while CDR2 is SYDVKM. Trimming costs V 8 bases and J 8 bases, and their ends lie 12 bases apart.